This T cell receptor (beta chain) originates from a study of STAT3 mutations in large granular lymphocyte leukemia. Study-wide results and limits: TCR clonotype switching after therapy occurred in about 35% of the 18 patients. Every T-LGLL patient had at least one immunodominant TCRbeta clonotype.

Repertoires were generated with immunoSEQ multiplex PCR, while TCRdb's copy carries only in-frame clones and drops some. The table lists about 2,600 clones, roughly nine tenths of them singletons. The CDR3 sequence is 14 residues long. V was trimmed by 5 bases and J by 0 bases, leaving 8 bases between them. Per the germline V gene, CDR1 is SGHAT and CDR2 is FQNNGV. Notes on this clone: What it recognizes is unknown.

The chain employs TRBV11-2 and TRBJ1-5; no clear D gene. Sample: peripheral blood mononuclear cells. The TCR sequence derives from a woman aged 70 to 79 with T-cell large granular lymphocyte leukemia. Some clones in this sample may be carry-over from other donors' samples. CDR3 coding DNA: TGTGCCAGCAGCGGAGGGATTAGCAATCAGCCCCAGCATTTT. It encodes CASSGGISNQPQHF.